Presented here are 14 T cell receptor beta chains from one specimen sequenced in a study of naive and memory T cell subsets. Two oligonucleotides, mixed equimolar, formed the beta constant-region primer covering TRBC1 and TRBC2. TCRdb passed the UMI-ligation and nested PCR reads through MiXCR, listing each CDR3 protein once. The sample yields approximately 27,000 distinct CDR3 sequences, over 8.5% seen once. The sequencing sample was made of effector memory CD4+ T cells from blood. The subset: effector memory, CD45RA- CD27-. Every receptor here comes from a human donor in good health.

This clonotype was recorded at least ten times. The rearrangement uses TRBV14 and TRBJ2-1, with TRBD2 matching 8 bases. Germline assignment: CDR1 SGHDN and CDR2 FVKESK. The V and J ends lost 2 bases and 3 bases, in that order; junction bases with no gene match: 6. This CDR3 has 16 residues. The DNA for the CDR3 is TGTGCCAGCAGCCAAAGACCGGGACTAGGCTACAATGAGCAGTTCTTC. It encodes CASSQRPGLGYNEQFF.

This clonotype was observed many times. The V call is TRBV12-3 or TRBV12-4, the J call TRBJ2-3; 10 nucleotides agree with TRBD2. V gave up 8 bases and J gave up 3 bases; unmatched junction bases: 5. This CDR3 contains 14 residues. The CDR3 nucleotides are TGTGCCAGCCGCCTAGCGGGAGCTACAGATACGCAGTATTTT. Translating it yields CASRLAGATDTQYF.

Only a few counts were recorded for this clonotype. The rearrangement joins TRBV15 to TRBJ1-6; D call uncertain. Germline V gene data show CDR1 as LNHNV and CDR2 as YYDKDF (reference sequence). Trimming left V 8 bases short and J 10 bases short, with 18 bases between. This CDR3 contains 14 residues. CDR3 nucleotides: TGTGCCACCGCGAGAGGTAGCCCGGGATCACCCCTCCACTTT. It yields the protein CATARGSPGSPLHF.

This rearrangement joins TRBV7-2 to TRBJ2-7; D may be TRBD2 (5 bases). Germline CDR1 and CDR2: SGHTA and FQGNSA. The length of the CDR3 is 15 residues. Deletions cut 2 bases from V and 0 bases from J, with 11 bases between. CDR3: CASSLSSVSSYEQYF. The CDR3 DNA is TGTGCCAGCAGCTTAAGTAGCGTGAGCTCCTACGAGCAGTACTTC. The full variable domain, in which reference TRBV7-2 and TRBJ2-7 provide the parts outside the CDR3, is GAGVSQSPSNKVTEKGKDVELRCDPISGHTALYWYRQSLGQGLEFLIYFQGNSAPDKSGLPSDRFSAERTGGSVSTLTIQRTQQEDSAVYLCASSLSSVSSYEQYFGPGTRLTVT.

By sample share, this clonotype is medium-sized. This rearrangement joins TRBV6-6 to TRBJ2-3, with TRBD2 matching over 12 bases. J lost 4 bases, V lost 6 bases, and 5 bases had no gene match. Germline V gives CDR1 MNHNY, CDR2 SVGAGI (reference sequence). CDR3 length: 15 amino acids. The CDR3 nucleotides read TGTGCCAGCAGCTCTAGCGGGAGGGCCTCAGATACGCAGTATTTT. Encoded protein: CASSSSGRASDTQYF.

By its share, this clonotype is medium-sized. The chain carries TRBV12-3 or TRBV12-4 and TRBJ1-5; the D is unclear. The CDR3 consists of 14 residues. With 4 bases removed from V and 2 bases from J, the gap between germline ends came to 9 bases. The CDR3 DNA reads TGTGCCAGCAGTTCCCGGATCCGCAATCAGCCCCAGCATTTT. Amino acids: CASSSRIRNQPQHF.

The V and J genes are TRBV5-4 and TRBJ2-1, with D uncertain. Germline V gene data show CDR1 as SGHNT and CDR2 as YYREEE (reference sequence). The ends were cut back, 6 bases at V and 1 base at J, with 14 bases in the middle. CDR3 length: 15 amino acids. CDR3 DNA: TGTGCCAGCACCCCAGGCGGCCTGTCCTACAATGAGCAGTTCTTC. This encodes CASTPGGLSYNEQFF. The complete variable domain, with remaining parts taken from reference TRBV5-4 and TRBJ2-1, reads ETGVTQSPTHLIKTRGQQVTLRCSSQSGHNTVSWYQQALGQGPQFIFQYYREEENGRGNFPPRFSGLQFPNYSSELNVNALELDDSALYLCASTPGGLSYNEQFFGPGTRLTVL.

J is TRBJ2-2 and V is TRBV14; D is undetermined. Germline V gene data show CDR1 as SGHDN and CDR2 as FVKESK. Trimming cost V 2 bases and J 4 bases, with 5 bases left between them. This CDR3 has 13 residues. CDR3 residues: CASSQTGTGELFF. The CDR3 nucleotides are TGTGCCAGCAGCCAAACTGGCACCGGGGAGCTGTTTTTT.

This chain joins TRBV6-2 or TRBV6-3 and TRBJ2-3; 10 bases are shared with TRBD2. Trimming cost V 0 bases and J 4 bases; bases outside gene matches: 13. Germline-derived CDR1 and CDR2 are MNHEY and SVGEGT. The CDR3 is 19 amino acids. CDR3 region: CASSYSVGSGRITADTQYF. The CDR3 region has the DNA TGTGCCAGCAGTTACTCGGTGGGTAGCGGGAGGATAACGGCAGATACGCAGTATTTT.

There are a few counts of this clonotype. The chain has TRBV7-6 and TRBJ2-7; no firm D call. CDR3 length equals 10 residues. The V end was cut by 1 base, the J end by 9 bases, with 4 bases between. Per the germline V gene, CDR1 is SGHVS and CDR2 is FNYEAQ. CDR3 nucleotide sequence: TGTGCCAGCAGCTTAGATGGGCAGTACTTC. Translated, it gives CASSLDGQYF.

This chain joins TRBV10-3 and TRBJ2-5; 8 bases align to TRBD1. Germline CDR1 reads ENHRY; CDR2 reads SYGVKD. V was clipped by 6 bases and J by 3 bases; unmatched bases: 0. The CDR3 loop spans 12 amino acids. The CDR3 nucleotides are TGTGCCATCAGACAGGGGGAAGAGACCCAGTACTTC. The encoded protein is CAIRQGEETQYF.

This sequence joins TRBV11-2 and TRBJ2-3, with a possible D match to TRBD2 (5 bases). CDR3 length: 14 amino acids. V shed 1 base and J shed 6 bases, with 11 bases lying between them. The germline V gene has CDR1 SGHAT and CDR2 FQNNGV. CDR3 coding DNA: TGTGCCAGCAGCTTAGTTTCCGGGGTGGATACGCAGTATTTT. This gives the protein CASSLVSGVDTQYF.

V and J are TRBV5-1 and TRBJ2-1; perhaps TRBD2 as D (6 bases). The CDR3 covers 15 residues. Germline V gives CDR1 SGHRS, CDR2 YFSETQ. Trimming took off 4 bases at V and 5 bases at J, with 16 bases between the two ends. The CDR3 spells CASSSRDFIHNEQFF. In nucleotides, the CDR3 is TGCGCCAGCAGCAGCCGGGACTTCATCCACAATGAGCAGTTCTTC. Using reference TRBV5-1 and TRBJ2-1 for the parts outside the CDR3, the full variable domain is KAGVTQTPRYLIKTRGQQVTLSCSPISGHRSVSWYQQTPGQGLQFLFEYFSETQRNKGNFPGRFSGRQFSNSRSEMNVSTLELGDSALYLCASSSRDFIHNEQFFGPGTRLTVL.

This clonotype was recorded many times. The CDR3 DNA is TGTGCCAGCAGCTTTAGACAGGACAGGGAGACCCAGTACTTC. Its protein is CASSFRQDRETQYF. The chain recombines TRBV13 with TRBJ2-5, with 7 bases matching TRBD1. Per the germline V gene, CDR1 is PRHDT and CDR2 is FYEKMQ (reference sequence). The trim removed 3 bases at V and 5 bases at J, leaving 6 bases unmatched. The CDR3 sequence is 14 residues long.